This TCR beta chain was profiled in a study of T cell responses to AZD1222 COVID-19 vaccine. Study-level points and caveats: At baseline, just a handful of AZD1222 recipients tested seropositive. Among the donors, most were white British and more were female, and clonal diversity was possibly underestimated.

The CDR3 runs 12 residues. V was pared by 8 bases and J by 1 base, with 8 bases between. Germline V gene sequence: CDR1 SNHLY, CDR2 FYNNEI. With regard to this clone: Its antigen is currently unknown.

Clones were sequenced by immunoSEQ multiplex PCR, and TCRdb holds only the in-frame ones, with some missing. The data show approximately 74,000 clones, 70% to 90% seen once. Second-dose timings of about 4 or about 12 weeks were pooled. V usage is TRBV2 and J usage is TRBJ2-5, with a possible D match to TRBD2 (6 bases). The sequenced sample was peripheral blood, obtained 28 days after the second AZD1222 dose. The clonotype originates from an adult who received the AZD1222 COVID-19 vaccine. CDR3 sequence reads: CASRDFQETQYF. In DNA form, the CDR3 reads TGTGCCAGCCGGGACTTCCAAGAGACCCAGTACTTC. The entire variable domain, with the rest obtained from reference TRBV2 and TRBJ2-5, is as follows: EPEVTQTPSHQVTQMGQEVILRCVPISNHLYFYWYRQILGQKVEFLVSFYNNEISEKSEIFDDQFSVERPDGSNFTLKIRSTKLEDSAMYFCASRDFQETQYFGPGTRLLVL.